This record looks at one T cell receptor beta chain sequence and its context. Its target antigen remains unknown. The record has no base qualities; no much larger clone is one base away. Library preparation was by the immunoSEQ multiplex PCR assay. The multiplex PCR relied on a mix of 60 forward primers for TCR Vbeta segments and 13 reverse primers for TCR Jbeta segments. A multiplex PCR assay on genomic DNA amplified the CDR3 region of rearranged TCR beta genes. Amplified TCR beta libraries were sequenced as 87-base-pair reads on the Illumina HiSeq System. In the authors' own workflow: A later analysis tallied roughly 78 million unique TCR beta chains across the 666 repertoires, and about 10 million of those chains were shared by two or more donors. Raw reads were error-corrected and collapsed into unique sequences with a nearest-neighbor algorithm that merged closely related sequences to remove PCR and sequencing errors. V, D and J gene segments were assigned by aligning CDR3 sequences to IMGT reference sequences. For a sequence to be retained, a match of at least six nucleotides was required to both a V gene segment and a J gene segment. A rearrangement counted as productive if the CDR3 had no stop codons and remained in frame with V and J, and every other rearrangement counted as non-productive. Following IMGT convention, CDR3 was defined as the stretch from the second conserved V-encoded cysteine to the conserved J-encoded phenylalanine. The earlier analysis of approximately 500 of the donors excluded sequences that lacked an unambiguous match to a single V gene segment. An earlier analysis of over 450 of the donors classified V segments as functional when productive rearrangements were above 56.7% and as segregating when the standard deviation between donors was above 5%. A statistical classification framework was built to diagnose cytomegalovirus status from the catalog of TCR beta chain sequences. V and J gene assignment, in a later analysis, came from comparing TCR nucleotide sequences with IMGT/GENE-DB human TR gene sequences. Using the TCRdist pipeline, a later analysis assigned CDR3 sequences along with most-parsimonious VDJ recombination scenarios. A later analysis defined each TCR beta chain by its CDR3 amino acid sequence plus V-gene family, and excluded reads lacking a unique V-gene family. As a way to deal with suspected cross-contamination and a sequencing artifact, a later analysis dropped 450 to 600 nucleotide sequences that were highly shared and had low generation probability. In a later analysis, a clonal expansion index for each public chain was calculated from normalized within-repertoire ranks of inferred template counts. In a later analysis, generation probabilities were computed using a VDJ recombination model fitted to out-of-frame rearrangements, and the results were checked against IGoR. In a later analysis, TCR-TCR, TCR-HLA and TCR-CMV co-occurrence was scored with hypergeometric tests, and a repertoire-size bias correction was applied to TCR pairs. A later analysis estimated false discovery rates by permuting HLA or CMV assignments 20 times. In a later analysis, co-occurring TCRs were grouped with DBSCAN, and TCRdist sequence similarity was added when clustering was performed within HLA-allele-positive subsets. Repertoires with fewer than 30,000 or more than 120,000 public chains, plus five repertoires with anomalous nucleotide sharing, were excluded from co-occurrence clustering. In TCRdb, the immuneACCESS table is reduced to in-frame sequences with V and J assigned. These tables do not hold every clone; where another copy was compared, an unresolved V gene accounts for under half, and the others remain unexplained. V, J and clone size were drawn from that table, and D and trimming were deduced from the DNA. Across this sample there are about 200,000 clones, with 86% seen only once. Of the sample, roughly 0.34% falls within the top ten clones.

The sample originates from a study of cytomegalovirus exposure and HLA in healthy donors (dated by TCRdb to 2015 to 2018). About the full investigation: An earlier analysis of roughly 610 of the donors reported roughly 300 Gb of sequence data and about 120 million unique TCR beta sequences obtained from about 180 million T cells. Around 330 gigabases of sequencing data and around 90 million unique TCR sequences made up an early release that covered approximately 650 HLA-typed donors. Among the approximately 400 genotyped donors, approximately 76% belonged to the genetic ancestry cluster associated with self-reported Caucasian donors. The study aimed to test whether signatures of past pathogen exposure could be identified by cataloging public T cell receptors. The study used immunosequencing to profile the T cell repertoires of approximately 690 subjects and linked those repertoires to cytomegalovirus serostatus. In addition to the first cohort of several hundred subjects, a separate validation cohort of approximately 130 different subjects was used. The study combined high-throughput TCR immunosequencing, statistical association of individual TCRs with disease status, and machine learning to predict cytomegalovirus infection status. In a later analysis, previously published TCR beta repertoires from hundreds of donors were re-analyzed and high-resolution HLA genotyping was added so that TCR occurrence patterns could be studied. Rather than using new phenotypic data, the later analysis identified candidate immune exposures from TCR beta sequences and from how often those sequences occurred across donors. An earlier analysis of fewer than 700 of the donors applied high-throughput TCR beta sequencing to assess whether each TCR beta V gene segment acted as functional or pseudogenic. Alongside the repertoire data, information on donor age, sex, ethnicity and CMV serostatus was compiled. In a later genetic analysis, genome-wide SNP genotypes for about 65% of the 666 donors were used, and that subset was treated as a discovery cohort. All discovery cohort repertoires had been generated using a single sequencing platform. Class I and class II HLA loci were covered by the typing at four-digit resolution. Typing coverage differed by locus: A, B, C, DRB1 and DQB1 were typed in roughly 620-630 donors, DQA1 in about 560, DPA1 in some 570, and DPB1 in around 490. Several DR-DQ haplotypes were handled as single units for association and clustering, since linkage in the cohort was strong. Among over 350 genotyped donors of the cohort, an average of around 240,000 unique TCR beta nucleotide sequences were sequenced per donor, around 20% of them non-productive. The study at large found these results: Some IMGT-functional V segments, including TRBV6-2 and TRBV6-3, could not be told apart with the 87-base-pair reads, so those segments were excluded. An earlier analysis of 587 of the donors showed that most TCR beta V segments appeared in productive rearrangements either about 90% or about 30% of the time, which broadly matched IMGT annotations. Most TCR sequences were seen in very few donors, while some public TCRs were found in many individuals. Because counts were too low, about 17 rarely observed V segments, including chromosome 9 orphons, were excluded from the earlier analysis of several hundred of the donors. A further reported finding was that TCR beta sequences accurately predicted the HLA-A and HLA-B alleles for most subjects in the first cohort. According to the authors, the approach could potentially be generalized to other disease states and immunological phenotypes. In a later genetic analysis, fewer N-insertions in productive TCRs were reported among donors in an Asian-associated ancestry cluster than the roughly 700-donor mean. In a later analysis, 16,951 TCR beta sequences were associated with specific HLA alleles at a false discovery rate of 0.05. This cohort had only TCR beta chains sequenced, and the lack of alpha or paired-chain data limited which features could be detected. The presence/absence analyses assumed that sequencing depth was roughly uniform across donors, and that assumption may not be true. A later analysis found that most CMV-associated TCR beta chains appeared HLA-restricted, with HLA associations seemingly driven largely by CMV exposure. Several of the top co-occurrence clusters appeared to be linked to parvovirus B19, influenza, CMV and Epstein-Barr virus, according to a later analysis. Because HLA typing was missing for some donors at each locus, association tests included only the typed subset. In a later analysis, HLA-associated TCR beta chains showed more clonal expansion and lower generation probabilities than non-associated chains that were equally common. Correlated functional status among segregating V segments might be attributable to linkage disequilibrium, but an unknown experimental factor could not be ruled out. Immune exposure information for the cohort was limited to CMV serostatus. An association between a missense DCLRE1C variant and V-gene and J-gene trimming of TCR beta chains was found in a later genetic analysis and replicated in an independent cohort. The study listed 164 TCR beta chains as associated with cytomegalovirus. In both the original and validation cohorts, the classifier was reported to diagnose cytomegalovirus status with high specificity and sensitivity. Assigning TCR associations to individual alleles was difficult when HLA alleles, especially DR and DQ, strongly co-occurred. A few of the identified cytomegalovirus-associated TCR beta chains were confirmed in vitro to be specific for cytomegalovirus antigens. According to a later analysis, TCR association rates differed among HLA loci, with DRB1 alleles showing the most associated TCRs and HLA-C alleles showing the fewest. A cluster of highly shared sequence variants was judged likely to represent a technical artifact of the sequencing pipeline.

The cohort consisted of some 730 healthy bone marrow donors. At the time of sampling, every cohort member was nominally healthy, though immune exposures that went unrecorded were likely present. The donor tested CMV seronegative, placing the donor among the 350 or so seronegative members of the cohort. A peripheral blood sample was provided by each donor, and peripheral blood mononuclear cells were used for TCR beta sequencing. Genomic DNA extraction from the blood cell samples was performed with the Qiagen DNeasy Blood Extraction Kit. The germline V gene supplies CDR1 SGHRS and CDR2 YFSETQ. Trimming takes 4 bases from V and 7 bases from J, and the germline ends sit 11 bases apart. The CDR3 runs 13 residues from the cysteine to the phenylalanine. Left in the record is the CDR3 DNA by itself, 39 bases read in frame from the first base.

The sequence joins TRBV5-1 to TRBJ2-2, with TRBD2 tentatively as D gene (5 bases match). The sequencing sample was made of PBMCs. The sequence was collected from a woman in her 30s in good health and CMV-seronegative. CDR3 reads: CASSADGVGELFF. The bases are TGCGCCAGCAGCGCGGACGGGGTCGGGGAGCTGTTTTTT.